This TCR beta chain was profiled in a study of T-cell memory formation after mild COVID-19 (dated by TCRdb to the early 2020s). Regarding the complete study: TCR sequence clusters from the two donors were found to be largely donor specific. Longitudinal TCRalpha and TCRbeta repertoire sequencing tracked T-cell clones expanding and contracting after mild COVID-19 in two donors. Two young, previously healthy adult volunteers, one female and one male, were included in the cohort.

PBMCs were isolated by Ficoll-Paque density gradient centrifugation. Note on this clonotype: Its antigen is unknown. Base qualities are not provided; no much larger clone lies one nucleotide away.

TCRdb names Illumina NovaSeq 6000 as the instrument used. TCRalpha and TCRbeta cDNA libraries were built by 5'RACE with constant-segment primers, adding sample barcodes and unique molecular identifiers. RNA was extracted from every sample with Trizol reagent. The libraries were amplified in two PCR steps, and the second step added a second sample barcode and Illumina TruSeq adapters. Sequencing of the libraries was done on an Illumina NovaSeq, producing 2 x 150 bp paired-end reads. Per the source publication's procedure: Reads were demultiplexed and collapsed into UMI-guided consensus sequences with migec v1.2.7. With mixcr v2.1.11, UMI consensuses were aligned to TRA and TRB V and J templates and assembled into clonotypes. Expanded or contracted clonotypes were those called significant by both edgeR and NoisET, with noise models trained on biological replicates. For edgeR calls, a false discovery rate-adjusted p below 0.01 and a log2 fold-change threshold of 1 were applied. As an exploratory analysis of dynamics, PCA with hierarchical clustering was applied to max-normalized trajectories of the 1000 most abundant clonotypes. Each responding clone was given a CD4 or CD8 phenotype based on the CD4+ and CD8+ repertoires, which had been sequenced separately. The public reads were reprocessed in TCRdb via fastp at Q25 and MiXCR, keeping in-frame beta chains. Records with the same CDR3 protein are collapsed into one entry carrying the most frequent genes and DNA. TCRdb assigned the V and J calls; the authors' analysis was not used. The sample table holds 470,000 or so distinct CDR3 sequences, of which approximately 25% were seen once. The ten largest make up approximately 13% of the sample.

V loses 1 base of germline sequence and J loses 0 bases, and the interval between the two ends is 8 bases. CDR1 and CDR2 (GTSNPN, SVGIG) derive from the germline V gene (reference sequence). The CDR3 sequence holds 14 residues, the cysteine and phenylalanine included. The sequence is cut down to CDR3 DNA, 42 bases in frame from base 1. What the research found in general, with its limitations: Some responding clones were detected in pre-infection memory, which suggested that pre-existing cross-reactive memory T cells had joined the SARS-CoV-2 response. Clones that contracted from day 15 to 85 showed balanced CD4/CD8 phenotypes, whereas a second wave of clones that expanded from day 15 to 37 leaned towards CD4+. The study included only a couple of mild cases, and larger cohorts that include severe cases with pre-infection samples were judged to be necessary. SARS-CoV-2 specificity of the second-wave clones peaking on day 37 was not confirmed. Contracting CD4+ clones were located mainly in the CM and EM memory subsets, whereas CD8+ clones were found to be enriched in EMRA.

Sample: PBMCs or a T cell subset sorted from them (not recorded which). In this chain, TRBV30 is recombined with TRBJ2-3; the D segment may tentatively be TRBD1 or TRBD2, each giving 5 matched bases. The sequence came from an adult woman who had mild COVID-19 (a few samples of this study predate the infection). The sample titles of this study are shuffled in the database, so cell type and time point are left out; the donor was told from shared clones. The CDR3 amino acid sequence is: CAWSGGYSTDTQYF. The nucleotide sequence reads as follows: TGTGCCTGGAGTGGGGGGTATAGCACAGATACGCAGTATTTT.